The 10 T cell receptor beta chains below come from one sample, sequenced in a study of T cell repertoires in cytomegalovirus infection. TCRdb itself ran the reads through MiXCR, one entry per CDR3 protein. The table records about 400,000 distinct CDR3 sequences, roughly 20% of them present only once. Material: PBMCs. The receptors stem from a human donor in good health (CMV status not recorded). Some clones in this sample may be carry-over from other donors' samples.

This clonotype was seen a handful of times. The chain couples TRBV2 to TRBJ2-2, with D possibly TRBD1 on 6 matching bases. Germline loops: CDR1 SNHLY, CDR2 FYNNEI. The V end was cut by 6 bases, the J end by 6 bases, with 20 bases between. The CDR3 length is 16 residues. The CDR3 DNA sequence: TGTGCCAGCAGGGAACCGACAGGAACGTCGTCCGGGGAGCTGTTTTTT. This codes for CASREPTGTSSGELFF.

This rearrangement joins TRBV20-1 to TRBJ2-5; TRBD1 or TRBD2 may be the D gene (5 bases each). CDR1 is DFQATT, CDR2 SNEGSKA, per germline (reference sequence). V shed 6 bases and J shed 0 bases, with 17 bases lying between them. This CDR3 contains 15 residues. CDR3 residues: CSAGWAGRHQETQYF. CDR3 bases: TGCAGTGCCGGCTGGGCAGGGAGACACCAAGAGACCCAGTACTTC.

This clonotype was picked up a small number of times. The CDR3 loop reads CSVDRFVGGSSTDTQYF. CDR3 DNA: TGCAGCGTTGACCGGTTTGTGGGGGGCTCTAGCACAGATACGCAGTATTTT. The V call is TRBV29-1, the J call TRBJ2-3; D is tentatively TRBD1 or TRBD2 (6 bases each). Trimming took 3 bases from V and 0 from J, leaving 19 bases between them. Germline CDR1 SQVTM, CDR2 ANQGSEA. The CDR3 consists of 17 residues.

The V gene is TRBV5-5, the J gene TRBJ2-2, with D unresolved. The germline gives CDR1 SGHKS, CDR2 YYEKEE (reference sequence). The V end lost 0 bases, the J end lost 4 bases, and 7 bases lay between the germline ends. The CDR3 extends over 14 amino acids. Here the CDR3 reads CASSLVTGTGELFF. The CDR3 DNA is TGTGCCAGCAGCTTGGTCACGGGCACCGGGGAGCTGTTTTTT.

This clonotype showed up just a few times. This sequence joins TRBV7-2 and TRBJ2-3, with 7 nucleotides matching TRBD1. V dropped 3 bases and J dropped 3; count of bases not matched to a gene: 6. This CDR3 contains 15 residues. CDR1 is SGHTA and CDR2 is FQGNSA in the germline V gene. CDR3 DNA: TGTGCCAGCAGCTTGGGGACAGAGACTACAGATACGCAGTATTTT. It translates to CASSLGTETTDTQYF.

This clonotype was observed at least ten times. The J gene is TRBJ1-5, the V gene TRBV7-2; 11 bases line up with TRBD1. With 5 bases clipped from V and 5 bases from J, the junction kept 5 bases outside the gene matches. This CDR3 has 15 residues. CDR1 and CDR2 from the germline V gene are SGHTA and FQGNSA. The CDR3 sequence is CASSPGTGGDQPQHF. For the CDR3, the DNA is TGTGCCAGCAGCCCCGGGACAGGGGGGGATCAGCCCCAGCATTTT.

This clonotype came up many times. The gene calls are TRBV7-2 and TRBJ2-5; D gene uncertain. There are 12 residues in the CDR3. Germline assignment: CDR1 SGHTA and CDR2 FQGNSA. V lost 0 bases, J lost 7 bases, and 6 bases lay in between. This CDR3 is CASSLAPGTQYF. CDR3 DNA: TGTGCCAGCAGCTTAGCGCCGGGGACCCAGTACTTC.

This clonotype was seen at least ten times. In DNA, the CDR3 is TGTGCCAGCAGCCTTACCGGACGGGGGTGGGAAAAACTGTTTTTT. Its translation: CASSLTGRGWEKLFF. The rearrangement links TRBV7-6 to TRBJ1-4; D is possibly TRBD1 (5 bases). Looked up from germline, CDR1 is SGHVS and CDR2 is FNYEAQ. V gave up 5 bases and J gave up 8 bases, with 18 bases separating them. The CDR3 sequence is 15 residues long.

This clonotype has a count of ten or more. This chain connects TRBV7-2 to TRBJ2-5; 12 nucleotides align to TRBD2. With V trimmed by 6 bases and J by 1 base, 0 bases remained unmatched. Germline CDR1 reads SGHTA; CDR2 reads FQGNSA. CDR3 length: 14 residues. CDR3 in amino acids: CASRTSGSQETQYF. The CDR3 DNA follows: TGTGCCAGCAGGACTAGCGGGAGCCAAGAGACCCAGTACTTC. The full variable domain, completed using reference TRBV7-2 and TRBJ2-5, is GAGVSQSPSNKVTEKGKDVELRCDPISGHTALYWYRQSLGQGLEFLIYFQGNSAPDKSGLPSDRFSAERTGGSVSTLTIQRTQQEDSAVYLCASRTSGSQETQYFGPGTRLLVL.

This clonotype was detected a few times. The chain couples TRBV7-9 to TRBJ2-7; 8 positions agree with TRBD1. Germline V lookup: CDR1 SEHNR, CDR2 FQNEAQ (reference sequence). The junction had 10 bases not matched to a gene; V was cut back by 6 bases and J by 0 bases. The CDR3 loop spans 16 amino acids. Here the CDR3 DNA reads TGTGCCAGCAGACCATTGACAGGGGCTAGCTCCTACGAGCAGTACTTC. Protein: CASRPLTGASSYEQYF.